The present entry profiles one TCR beta chain with its context. Its antigen is unidentified. A multiplex PCR was run with 60 Vbeta primers and 13 Jbeta primers. The table came from immunoSEQ multiplex PCR; TCRdb's copy has only in-frame clones and leaves some out. The sample gives approximately 160,000 clones, around 66% of which show up once; about 3% is in the top ten. These data are taken from a study of cytomegalovirus exposure and HLA in healthy donors. Study at large: HLA-typed donors were the source of 86 million or so unique TCRs held in an early data release.

Findings and caveats of the study: Later analysis reportedly placed an Asian-associated ancestry cluster below the roughly 690-donor mean in N-insertions. About 150 TCR beta chains were listed as cytomegalovirus-associated.

Trimming removed 3 bases from V and 1 base from J; junction bases left unmatched: 9. Germline V lookup: CDR1 MNHEY, CDR2 SMNVEV (reference sequence). The CDR3 loop spans 18 amino acids. This chain links TRBV27 with TRBJ2-6; 7 nucleotides align to TRBD1. This clonotype originated in a woman aged 30 to 39 in good health and CMV-seropositive. The sequenced sample was PBMCs. The CDR3 here is CASSFAYRGESGANVLTF. CDR3 sequence (DNA): TGTGCCAGCAGTTTCGCCTACAGGGGAGAGTCTGGGGCCAACGTCCTGACTTTC. Using reference TRBV27 and TRBJ2-6 for the parts outside the CDR3, the full variable domain is EAQVTQNPRYLITVTGKKLTVTCSQNMNHEYMSWYRQDPGLGLRQIYYSMNVEVTDKGDVPEGYKVSRKEKRNFPLILESPSPNQTSLYFCASSFAYRGESGANVLTFGAGSRLTVL.